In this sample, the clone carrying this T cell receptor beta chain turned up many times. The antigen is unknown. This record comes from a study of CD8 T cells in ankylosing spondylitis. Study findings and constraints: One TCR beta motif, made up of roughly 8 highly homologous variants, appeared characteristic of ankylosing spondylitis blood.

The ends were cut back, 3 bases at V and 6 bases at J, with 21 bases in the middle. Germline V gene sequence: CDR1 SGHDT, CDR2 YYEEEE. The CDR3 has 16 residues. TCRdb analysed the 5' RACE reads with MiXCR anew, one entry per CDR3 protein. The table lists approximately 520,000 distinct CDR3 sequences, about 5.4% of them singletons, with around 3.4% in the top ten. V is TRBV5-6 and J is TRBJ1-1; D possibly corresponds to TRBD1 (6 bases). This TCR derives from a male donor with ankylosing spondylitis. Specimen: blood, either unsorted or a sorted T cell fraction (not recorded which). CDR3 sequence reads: CASSYQLMGALSEAFF. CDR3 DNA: TGTGCCAGCAGCTATCAGCTCATGGGGGCGCTGTCTGAAGCTTTCTTT. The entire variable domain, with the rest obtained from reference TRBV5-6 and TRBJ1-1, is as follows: DAGVTQSPTHLIKTRGQQVTLRCSPKSGHDTVSWYQQALGQGPQFIFQYYEEEERQRGNFPDRFSGHQFPNYSSELNVNALLLGDSALYLCASSYQLMGALSEAFFGQGTRLTVV.